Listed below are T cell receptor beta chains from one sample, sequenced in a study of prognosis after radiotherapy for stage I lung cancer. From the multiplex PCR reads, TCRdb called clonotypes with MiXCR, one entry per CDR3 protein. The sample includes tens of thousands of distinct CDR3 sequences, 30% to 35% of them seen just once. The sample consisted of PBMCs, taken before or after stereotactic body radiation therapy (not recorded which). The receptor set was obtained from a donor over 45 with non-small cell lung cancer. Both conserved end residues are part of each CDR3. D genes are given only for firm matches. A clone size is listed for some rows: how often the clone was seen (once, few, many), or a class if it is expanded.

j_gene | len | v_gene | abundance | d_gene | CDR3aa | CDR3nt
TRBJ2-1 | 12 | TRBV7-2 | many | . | CASSAGRNEQFF | TGTGCCAGCAGCGCTGGCCGTAATGAGCAGTTCTTC
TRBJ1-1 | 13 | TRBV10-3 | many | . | CAIRRTENTEAFF | TGTGCCATCAGGCGGACAGAAAACACTGAAGCTTTCTTT
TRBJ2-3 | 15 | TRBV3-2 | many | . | CASRHAGVGTDTQYF | TGTGCCAGCAGACATGCGGGAGTAGGCACAGATACGCAGTATTTT
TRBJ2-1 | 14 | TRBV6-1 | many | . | CASSESRSYNEQFF | TGTGCCAGCTCTGAGTCGAGGTCCTACAATGAGCAGTTCTTC
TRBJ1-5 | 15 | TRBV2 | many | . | CASSEDGQNHQPQHF | TGTGCCAGCAGTGAAGATGGGCAGAACCATCAGCCCCAGCATTTT
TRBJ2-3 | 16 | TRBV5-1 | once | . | CASRPVEGQGADTQYF | TGCGCCAGCAGACCCGTAGAGGGACAAGGGGCAGATACGCAGTATTTT
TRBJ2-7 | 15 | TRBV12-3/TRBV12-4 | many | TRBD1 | CASSQGAAQGYEQYF | TGTGCCAGCAGTCAGGGGGCTGCACAGGGCTACGAGCAGTACTTC
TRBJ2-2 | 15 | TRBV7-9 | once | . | CASVGGSGISGELFF | TGTGCCAGCGTAGGTGGTAGCGGTATATCCGGGGAGCTGTTTTTT
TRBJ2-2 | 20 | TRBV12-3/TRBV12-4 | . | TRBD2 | CASRPDLVFSGLPNTGELFF | TGTGCCAGCAGGCCGGATCTGGTTTTTAGCGGGCTACCGAACACCGGGGAGCTGTTTTTT
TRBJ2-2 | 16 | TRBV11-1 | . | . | CASSARPQGALGELFF | TGTGCCAGCAGCGCGAGGCCACAGGGCGCATTAGGGGAGCTGTTTTTT
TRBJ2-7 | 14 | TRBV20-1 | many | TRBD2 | CSATGTSVSYEQYF | TGCAGTGCTACCGGGACTAGCGTATCCTACGAGCAGTACTTC
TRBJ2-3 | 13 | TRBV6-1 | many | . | CASRLAPPDTQYF | TGTGCCAGCCGGCTAGCCCCCCCAGATACGCAGTATTTT
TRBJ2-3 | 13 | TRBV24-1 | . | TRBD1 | CAKGACGTDTQYF | TGTGCCAAGGGGGCGTGTGGCACAGATACGCAGTATTTT
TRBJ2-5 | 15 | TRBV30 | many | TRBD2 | CAWSGSGRVLGTQYF | TGTGCCTGGAGTGGGAGCGGGAGGGTATTGGGGACCCAGTACTTC
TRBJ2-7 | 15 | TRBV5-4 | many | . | CASSRRERAVGEQYF | TGTGCCAGCAGCAGACGGGAAAGGGCTGTAGGAGAGCAGTACTTC
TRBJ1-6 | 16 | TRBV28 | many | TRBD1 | CASSQTGGSYNSPLHF | TGTGCCAGCAGCCAGACAGGGGGATCCTATAATTCACCCCTCCACTTT
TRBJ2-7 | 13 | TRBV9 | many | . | CASSGLTSYEQYF | TGTGCCAGCAGCGGACTGACCTCCTACGAGCAGTACTTC
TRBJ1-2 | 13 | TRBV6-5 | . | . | CASSYGGNYGYTF | TGTGCCAGCAGTTACGGGGGGAACTATGGCTACACCTTC
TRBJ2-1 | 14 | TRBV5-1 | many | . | CASSLQGSSAEQFF | TGCGCCAGCAGCTTACAGGGTAGCTCGGCTGAGCAGTTCTTC
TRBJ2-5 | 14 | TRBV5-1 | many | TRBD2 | CASSLAAPQETQYF | TGCGCCAGCAGCCTAGCGGCGCCCCAAGAGACCCAGTACTTC
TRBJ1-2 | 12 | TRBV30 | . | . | CAWTLDYYGYTF | TGTGCCTGGACGTTGGACTATTATGGCTACACCTTC
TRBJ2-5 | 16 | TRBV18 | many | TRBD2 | CASSPVLAGPGETQYF | TGTGCCAGCTCACCAGTTTTAGCGGGACCGGGGGAGACCCAGTACTTC
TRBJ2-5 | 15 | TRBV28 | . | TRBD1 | CASSSSRQGAGTQYF | TGTGCCAGCAGTTCCTCAAGACAGGGGGCCGGTACCCAGTACTTC
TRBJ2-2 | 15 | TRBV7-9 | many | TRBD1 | CASSLGTGDTGELFF | TGTGCCAGCAGCTTGGGGACAGGGGACACCGGGGAGCTGTTTTTT
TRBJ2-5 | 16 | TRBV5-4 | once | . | CASSTHLGVLKETQYF | TGTGCCAGCAGCACCCATTTGGGAGTTTTAAAAGAGACCCAGTACTTC
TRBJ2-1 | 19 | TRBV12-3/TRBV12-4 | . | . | CASITLGASVLPEGLEQFF | TGTGCCAGCATCACCCTGGGGGCTAGCGTTCTACCCGAGGGATTGGAGCAGTTCTTC
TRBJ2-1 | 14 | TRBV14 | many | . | CASSQAPGLFEQFF | TGTGCCAGCAGCCAAGCCCCGGGGCTATTTGAGCAGTTCTTC
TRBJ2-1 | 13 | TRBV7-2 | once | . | CASSFGPRYILLF | TGTGCCAGCAGCTTTGGGCCCCGGTACATCCTACTCTTC
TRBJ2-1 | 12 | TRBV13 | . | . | CASSLRNGEQFF | TGTGCCAGCAGCCTCCGGAACGGTGAGCAGTTCTTC